Below are 7 T cell receptor beta chains sequenced from a single sample in a study of OX40 agonist ivuxolimab in advanced cancers. The method was the immunoSEQ multiplex PCR assay. The immuneACCESS repertoire file appears here via TCRdb, limited to in-frame rearrangements. These files lack a portion of the clones; in checked studies, under half of the deficit traces to unresolved V genes, and the cause of the others is not known. The sample yields 60,000 to 75,000 clones; 91% were counted once. The ten biggest clones cover less than 15% of the sample. The specimen comprised CD4+ or CD8+ T cells sorted from blood, sampled in a trial of the OX40 agonist ivuxolimab. These receptors were taken from an adult with an advanced solid tumor such as melanoma, head and neck, liver or kidney cancer.

The chain carries TRBV6-6 and TRBJ1-1, with unresolved D. The CDR3 is 12 amino acids. Trimming pared 6 bases from V and 5 bases from J, leaving 10 bases between. Germline loops: CDR1 MNHNY, CDR2 SVGAGI (reference sequence). CDR3: CASSPPGTEAFF. CDR3 DNA: TGTGCCAGCAGCCCCCCGGGTACTGAAGCTTTCTTT.

The chain combines TRBV9 with TRBJ2-2; D unclear. Per the germline V gene, CDR1 is SGDLS and CDR2 is YYNGEE. This CDR3 has 11 residues. Trimming removed 4 bases from V and 7 bases from J, with 5 bases in between. The CDR3 DNA reads as TGTGCCAGCAGCCTCCTCGGGGAGCTGTTTTTT. Residues: CASSLLGELFF.

V is TRBV4-1 and J is TRBJ2-3; 7 bases match TRBD2. Germline trimming cut 6 bases from V and 0 bases from J; bases unmatched to any gene: 12. Germline CDR1 MGHRA, CDR2 YSYEKL. There are 17 residues in the CDR3. The CDR3 reads CASRYHPSGASTDTQYF. In DNA, the CDR3 is TGCGCCAGCAGGTACCATCCTAGCGGAGCCAGCACAGATACGCAGTATTTT.

The gene calls are TRBV5-4 and TRBJ2-1; D gene unclear. V was trimmed by 3 bases and J by 3 bases, leaving 13 bases between them. CDR1 SGHNT and CDR2 YYREEE come from the germline V gene (reference sequence). This CDR3 is built from 15 residues. The CDR3 region is CASSSDERFYNEQFF. CDR3 bases: TGTGCCAGCAGCTCCGACGAACGCTTCTACAATGAGCAGTTCTTC.

The chain is built from TRBV6-5 and TRBJ2-2; no definite D call. Germline values: CDR1 MNHEY, CDR2 SVGAGI. V lost 0 bases, J lost 4 bases, and 6 bases lay in between. The CDR3 covers 14 residues. CDR3 loop: CASSYSTGTGELFF. The CDR3 nucleotides are TGTGCCAGCAGTTACTCCACTGGCACCGGGGAGCTGTTTTTT.

The rearrangement joins TRBV11-2 to TRBJ2-3, with 12 bases fitting TRBD2. CDR1 is SGHAT, CDR2 FQNNGV, per germline. The CDR3 extends over 17 amino acids. Trimming cost V 5 bases and J 2 bases; bases outside gene matches: 8. The CDR3: CASSLSGTSGLTDTQYF. The CDR3 nucleotides read TGTGCCAGCAGCCTATCCGGGACTAGCGGGCTCACAGATACGCAGTATTTT.

The chain couples TRBV4-1 to TRBJ2-7; 8 bases are a match to TRBD2. Per germline, CDR1 MGHRA and CDR2 YSYEKL. This CDR3 has 15 residues. V shed 4 bases, J shed 6 bases, and the junction held 11 bases outside the gene matches. The CDR3 DNA sequence: TGCGCCAGCAGCCCGACAGCGGGAGTACGGGTCGAGCAGTACTTC. Protein sequence: CASSPTAGVRVEQYF.